The 14 T cell receptor beta chains presented below share a single source sample, sequenced in a study of patients and donors after allogeneic stem cell transplantation. TCRdb reprocessed the RT-PCR reads with MiXCR, giving one entry per CDR3 protein. The table records about 160,000 distinct CDR3 sequences, roughly 30% of them present only once. Sequencing was carried out using blood, either unsorted or a sorted T cell fraction (not recorded which). The origin of the receptors is a human donor who was either an allogeneic HSCT recipient or a stem cell or donor lymphocyte infusion donor (not recorded which). It is not recorded whose cells these are; they may come from a transplant donor.

This clonotype was detected a few times. The genes are TRBV3-1 and TRBJ1-1; D gene unclear. The CDR3 extends over 12 amino acids. The germline V gene has CDR1 LGHDT and CDR2 YNNKEL (reference sequence). With 1 base removed from V and 4 bases from J, the gap between germline ends came to 4 bases. CDR3: CASSQGITEAFF. The DNA of the CDR3 is TGTGCCAGCAGCCAAGGGATCACTGAAGCTTTCTTT.

Only a few counts were recorded for this clonotype. This chain links TRBV5-1 with TRBJ1-1; no firm D call. Germline assignment: CDR1 SGHRS and CDR2 YFSETQ. With 0 bases removed from V and 8 bases from J, the gap between germline ends came to 5 bases. The CDR3 consists of 11 residues. The CDR3 spells CASSLEGEAFF. The CDR3 nucleotides are TGCGCCAGCAGCTTGGAAGGGGAAGCTTTCTTT.

This clonotype occurred a few times. The genes are TRBV7-9 and TRBJ1-5; TRBD1 agrees at 7 bases. This CDR3 comprises 16 residues. The J segment lost 7 bases and the V segment lost 4 bases, leaving 13 bases of the junction unmatched. CDR1 and CDR2 (germline): SEHNR, FQNEAQ (reference sequence). CDR3 in amino acids: CASSSAFTGDGQPQHF. For the CDR3, the DNA is TGTGCCAGCAGCTCCGCCTTTACAGGGGACGGACAGCCCCAGCATTTT.

This chain links TRBV7-6 with TRBJ1-2; D may be TRBD1 (5 bases). Deletions cut 4 bases from V and 8 bases from J, with 17 bases between. From germline, CDR1 is SGHVS and CDR2 FNYEAQ. The CDR3 has 14 amino acids. CDR3 protein: CASSSGDGFNGYTF. The CDR3 coding sequence is TGTGCCAGCAGCTCTGGGGACGGGTTCAACGGCTACACCTTC.

This chain joins TRBV4-3 and TRBJ2-1, with D possibly TRBD2 on 5 matching bases. CDR1 and CDR2 from the germline V gene are LGHNA and YSLEER. This CDR3 spans 17 amino acids. Trimming cost V 0 bases and J 2 bases, with 14 bases left between them. The CDR3 reads CASSQDWETSTYNEQFF. CDR3 DNA sequence: TGCGCCAGCAGCCAAGACTGGGAGACATCGACCTACAATGAGCAGTTCTTC.

V is TRBV20-1 and J is TRBJ2-7, with 9 bases identical to TRBD1. The V and J ends lost 6 bases and 2 bases, in that order; junction bases with no gene match: 5. Germline V CDR1 and CDR2: DFQATT, SNEGSKA (reference sequence). The CDR3 covers 13 residues. The CDR3 sequence is CSAIGTGPYEQYF. Written as DNA, the CDR3 is TGCAGTGCAATCGGGACAGGGCCCTACGAGCAGTACTTC.

This clonotype has a handful of counts. The chain carries TRBV21-1 and TRBJ1-5. TRBV21-1 is a listed pseudogene. The CDR3 consists of 13 residues. CDR3 loop: CASSKAHNQPQHF. As DNA, the CDR3 is TGTGCCAGCAGCAAGGCACACAATCAGCCCCAGCATTTT.

This clonotype was counted at least ten times. The CDR3 bases are TGTGCCAGCAGTTTAGTCCCGGGACGTTACACTGAAGCTTTCTTT. It codes for CASSLVPGRYTEAFF. This chain joins TRBV27 and TRBJ1-1; D may be TRBD1 (5 bases). Germline V gene sequence: CDR1 MNHEY, CDR2 SMNVEV (reference sequence). The CDR3 is made up of 15 amino acids. Trimming removed 2 bases at V and 3 bases at J, with 13 bases between.

V is TRBV28 and J is TRBJ1-6; unclear D gene. The CDR3 sequence is 14 residues long. CDR1 and CDR2 from the germline V gene are MDHEN and SYDVKM. V was cut by 4 bases and J by 14 bases, with 18 bases left in between. The CDR3 DNA follows: TGTGCCAGCAGTTCCGGGCAGGCCCGAATGGCCCTCCACTTT. This translates into CASSSGQARMALHF.

In its sample, this clonotype is medium-sized. The chain couples TRBV20-1 to TRBJ1-5, with D tentatively TRBD1 (6 bases). Trimming took 3 bases from V and 5 from J, leaving 11 bases between them. The CDR3 has 13 amino acids. Germline CDR1 and CDR2: DFQATT and SNEGSKA (reference sequence). In DNA, the CDR3 is TGCAGTGCTAGGATTAACAGGGATCAGCCCCAGCATTTT. This translates into CSARINRDQPQHF.

This clonotype occurred a few times. The chain is built from TRBV12-3 or TRBV12-4 and TRBJ1-2, with a possible D match to TRBD1 (6 bases). This CDR3 has 14 amino acids. Deletions cut 5 bases from V and 5 bases from J, with 15 bases between. The CDR3: CASSIRQAGYGYTF. Here the CDR3 DNA reads TGTGCCAGCAGTATCCGACAGGCCGGGTATGGCTACACCTTC.

Turning to this clonotype: A much bigger clone sits one base away, suggesting this may be a read error. V gene TRBV6-5 combines with J gene TRBJ1-4; tentatively, D is TRBD1 (5 bases). The length of the CDR3 is 15 residues. Per germline, CDR1 MNHEY and CDR2 SVGAGI. The V end was cut by 4 bases, the J end by 2 bases, with 11 bases between. The CDR3 here is CASSCGAGTNEKLFF. The CDR3 DNA sequence: TGTGCCAGCAGTTGCGGGGCAGGGACTAATGAAAAACTGTTTTTT.

The table lists this clonotype with a few counts. The chain carries TRBV5-5 and TRBJ1-1; D call uncertain. V lost 4 bases and J 4 bases, leaving 14 bases between the germline ends. The CDR3 is made up of 14 amino acids. Germline V CDR1 and CDR2: SGHKS, YYEKEE (reference sequence). The CDR3 nucleotides are TGTGCCAGCAGCCGCGACGGGGTGGCCACTGAAGCTTTCTTT. This codes for CASSRDGVATEAFF.

This clonotype was seen more than once but under ten times. An end of the junction does not agree with germline; a read error may underlie this. The CDR3 DNA sequence: TGTGCCAGCAGTCCCACCCCCAGGACCTACTACGAGCAGTATTTC. Translation: CASSPTPRTYYEQYF. The chain carries TRBV27 and TRBJ2-7, with D uncertain. Germline V CDR1 and CDR2: MNHEY, SMNVEV (reference sequence). The length of the CDR3 is 15 residues.